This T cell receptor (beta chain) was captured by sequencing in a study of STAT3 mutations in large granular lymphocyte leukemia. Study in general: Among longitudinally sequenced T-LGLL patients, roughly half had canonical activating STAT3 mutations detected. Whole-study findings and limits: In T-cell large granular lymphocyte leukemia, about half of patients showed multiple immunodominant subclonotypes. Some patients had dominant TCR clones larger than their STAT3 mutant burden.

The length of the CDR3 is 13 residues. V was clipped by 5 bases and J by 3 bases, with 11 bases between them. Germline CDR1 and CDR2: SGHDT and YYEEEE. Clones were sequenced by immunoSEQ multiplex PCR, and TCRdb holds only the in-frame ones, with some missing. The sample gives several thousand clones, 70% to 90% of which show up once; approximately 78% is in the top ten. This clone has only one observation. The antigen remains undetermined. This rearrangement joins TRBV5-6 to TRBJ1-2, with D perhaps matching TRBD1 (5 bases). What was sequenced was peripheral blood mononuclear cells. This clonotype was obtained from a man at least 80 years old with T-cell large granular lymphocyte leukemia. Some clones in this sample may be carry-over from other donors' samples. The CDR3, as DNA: TGTGCCAGCAGATACGGGGCGGACTATGGCTACACCTTC. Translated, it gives CASRYGADYGYTF.